This T cell receptor (beta chain) was captured in a study of blood T cell repertoires in COVID-19. Overall study: Sites across the United States, Italy and Spain contributed samples from acute and convalescent COVID-19. PBMCs, B-cell-depleted T cells, or T cells provided the cDNA or gDNA that made up the material.

The assay was immunoSEQ multiplex PCR, and TCRdb's table has in-frame clones only and misses some. The table lists fewer than 200,000 clones, 89% of them singletons, with 1.5% to 2% in the top ten. The sequencing input was peripheral blood. The receptor's source is a man in his late teens or twenties who had recovered from COVID-19.

CDR3 sequence (DNA): TGTGCCAGCAGTTACAACTACGGACAGGGGATGAGCTACACCTTC. Its protein is CASSYNYGQGMSYTF. The chain couples TRBV6-2 or TRBV6-3 to TRBJ1-2; 9 bases are a match to TRBD1. Germline loops: CDR1 MNHEY, CDR2 SVGEGT. This CDR3 contains 15 residues. J gave up 9 bases and V 2 bases, and 10 bases lay outside the gene matches.